The 17 T cell receptor beta chains below all came from one sample that was sequenced in a study of blood T cell repertoires in COVID-19. Assay: immunoSEQ multiplex PCR; the TCRdb copy retains only in-frame clones and omits some. This sample carries 290,000 or so clones, more than 80% of them seen once, and the ten largest clones take 1% to 1.3%. The specimen sequenced was PBMCs or T cells enriched from blood (not recorded which). The receptors stem from a woman between 25 and 40 years old who had recovered from COVID-19.

The chain couples TRBV7-2 to TRBJ2-3, with 8 bases identical to TRBD2. This CDR3 region has 16 residues. V lost 1 base, J lost 3 bases, and 6 bases stayed unmatched. CDR1 and CDR2 from the germline V gene are SGHTA and FQGNSA. CDR3 amino acids: CASSLGAGGWTDTQYF. The CDR3 DNA reads TGTGCCAGCAGCTTAGGGGCGGGAGGTTGGACAGATACGCAGTATTTT.

The rearrangement uses TRBV18 and TRBJ1-1; 8 bases match TRBD1. The J segment lost 2 bases and the V segment lost 5 bases, leaving 4 bases of the junction unmatched. This CDR3 contains 14 residues. In germline, CDR1 is KGHSH, CDR2 LQKENI. CDR3 sequence: CASSKDRGNTEAFF. DNA for the CDR3: TGTGCCAGCTCAAAAGACAGGGGAAACACTGAAGCTTTCTTT. Using reference TRBV18 and TRBJ1-1 for the parts outside the CDR3, the full variable domain is NAGVMQNPRHLVRRRGQEARLRCSPMKGHSHVYWYRQLPEEGLKFMVYLQKENIIDESGMPKERFSAEFPKEGPSILRIQQVVRGDSAAYFCASSKDRGNTEAFFGQGTRLTVV.

The genes are TRBV12-1 and TRBJ1-2; TRBD1 is the table's D call and was not checked against the DNA. TRBV12-1 is noted as a pseudogene. The CDR3 runs to 15 residues. CDR3 sequence (DNA): TGTGCCAGCAGCTTTGCCCCGGACAGATTAAATGGCTACACCTTC. This sequence encodes CASSFAPDRLNGYTF.

This chain connects TRBV7-9 to TRBJ2-5; TRBD2 matches at 13 bases. CDR1 SEHNR and CDR2 FQNEAQ come from the germline V gene (reference sequence). The length of the CDR3 is 19 residues. After removal of 5 bases from V and 4 bases from J, the junction contained 16 bases not matched to a gene. CDR3 nucleotide sequence: TGTGCCAGCAGCCCCGTTCGGACTAGCGGGAGTCTGGGCACAGAGACCCAGTACTTC. Protein product: CASSPVRTSGSLGTETQYF.

The chain couples TRBV10-3 to TRBJ2-1, with D unresolved. CDR1 is ENHRY, CDR2 SYGVKD, per germline. The CDR3 runs to 13 residues. Deletions cut 3 bases from V and 2 bases from J, with 5 bases between. DNA of the CDR3: TGTGCCATCAGTGACAGCGCCTACAATGAGCAGTTCTTC. Residues: CAISDSAYNEQFF.

The gene calls are TRBV15 and TRBJ2-5; 8 positions match TRBD1. J gave up 1 base and V 4 bases, and 5 bases lay outside the gene matches. CDR1 LNHNV and CDR2 YYDKDF come from the germline V gene (reference sequence). The CDR3 is 15 amino acids. As DNA, the CDR3 is TGTGCCACCAGCACAGGGGGCTTAGGCCAAGAGACCCAGTACTTC. Translation gives CATSTGGLGQETQYF.

DNA of the CDR3: TGTGCCAGCAGCTTGGGGGCACTCCAAGAGACCCAGTACTTC. It encodes CASSLGALQETQYF. The J gene is TRBJ2-5, the V gene TRBV5-8; no reliable D call. Trimming cost V 0 bases and J 1 base, with 7 bases left between them. Germline CDR1 and CDR2: SGHTS and YDEGEE. The CDR3 loop spans 14 amino acids.

The chain couples TRBV5-1 to TRBJ2-3, with D unclear. With 5 bases removed from V and 1 base from J, the gap between germline ends came to 11 bases. This CDR3 contains 14 residues. CDR1 SGHRS and CDR2 YFSETQ come from the germline V gene. This CDR3 reads CASRPSSGTDTQYF. The CDR3 coding sequence is TGCGCCAGCAGGCCCTCGAGCGGCACAGATACGCAGTATTTT.

The chain joins TRBV7-6 to TRBJ1-3, with D perhaps TRBD1 (6 bases). In germline, CDR1 is SGHVS, CDR2 FNYEAQ. V dropped 1 base and J dropped 2 bases, with 9 bases sitting between them. The length of the CDR3 is 15 residues. Here the CDR3 reads CASSLVPGAGNTIYF. The CDR3 bases are TGTGCCAGCAGCTTAGTTCCAGGGGCTGGAAACACCATATATTTT. Drawing the rest from reference TRBV7-6 and TRBJ1-3, the complete variable domain is GAGVSQSPRYKVTKRGQDVALRCDPISGHVSLYWYRQALGQGPEFLTYFNYEAQQDKSGLPNDRFSAERPEGSISTLTIQRTEQRDSAMYRCASSLVPGAGNTIYFGEGSWLTVV.

V and J are TRBV12-5 and TRBJ1-1, with D perhaps TRBD1 (6 bases). V gave up 6 bases and J gave up 1 base, with 12 bases separating them. The V gene's germline CDR1 is LGHNT and CDR2 FRNRAP. This CDR3 is 14 amino acids long. The CDR3: CASGLTGSNTEAFF. The CDR3 nucleotides are TGTGCTAGTGGACTGACAGGTTCGAACACTGAAGCTTTCTTT.

This chain connects TRBV5-6 to TRBJ2-7, with D uncertain. The V gene lost 2 bases and the J gene lost 3 bases, with 6 bases spanning the gap. This CDR3 is 12 amino acids long. Germline CDR1 SGHDT, CDR2 YYEEEE. The CDR3 bases are TGTGCCAGCAGCTTTGGTAGCTACGAGCAGTACTTC. Amino acids: CASSFGSYEQYF.

V usage is TRBV28 and J usage is TRBJ1-4, with a weak D call TRBD1 (5 bases). CDR1 and CDR2 from the germline V gene are MDHEN and SYDVKM. V was trimmed by 7 bases and J by 4 bases, leaving 16 bases between them. The CDR3 is 15 residues long. The CDR3 spells CASTPRGGDNEKLFF. The CDR3 DNA reads TGTGCCAGCACCCCGAGAGGAGGGGATAATGAAAAACTGTTTTTT.

The chain has TRBV28 and TRBJ2-1; 10 nucleotides match TRBD2. Germline V gene lookup returns CDR1 MDHEN and CDR2 SYDVKM. V lost 4 bases to trimming and J lost 8 bases; unmatched junction nucleotides: 11. CDR3 length equals 16 residues. The CDR3: CASSWSGRARNYEQFF. The CDR3 DNA is TGTGCCAGCAGTTGGAGCGGGAGGGCCAGGAATTATGAGCAGTTCTTC.

The chain is built from TRBV5-6 and TRBJ2-7; unclear D gene. The CDR3 runs 15 residues. V lost 0 bases and J lost 2, with 12 bases in between. Germline CDR1 SGHDT, CDR2 YYEEEE. This CDR3 reads CASSLVTDKPYEQYF. CDR3 nucleotides: TGTGCCAGCAGCTTGGTAACAGACAAACCCTACGAGCAGTACTTC. The full variable domain, rest sourced from reference TRBV5-6 and TRBJ2-7, is DAGVTQSPTHLIKTRGQQVTLRCSPKSGHDTVSWYQQALGQGPQFIFQYYEEEERQRGNFPDRFSGHQFPNYSSELNVNALLLGDSALYLCASSLVTDKPYEQYFGPGTRLTVT.

The chain is built from TRBV28 and TRBJ2-5; D gene uncertain. V was shortened by 4 bases and J by 4 bases, with 16 bases between the two germline ends. The CDR3 spans 15 residues. CDR1 is MDHEN and CDR2 is SYDVKM in the germline V gene. The CDR3 reads CASSSLVSGGETQYF. The DNA for the CDR3 is TGTGCCAGCAGTTCCCTAGTTAGTGGCGGAGAGACCCAGTACTTC.

The V call is TRBV24-1, the J call TRBJ2-4, with 12 bases identical to TRBD1. Germline trimming cut 3 bases from V and 1 base from J; bases unmatched to any gene: 6. Germline V gene data show CDR1 as KGHDR and CDR2 as SFDVKD. The CDR3 is 18 amino acids. The CDR3 loop is CATSDPPGQGAAKNIQYF. Written as DNA, the CDR3 is TGTGCCACCAGTGATCCGCCGGGACAGGGGGCCGCCAAAAACATTCAGTACTTC.

The chain links TRBV23-1 to TRBJ1-1; D is undetermined. TRBV23-1 is identified as an open reading frame with a role that is uncertain. CDR3 size: 13 residues. Trimming pared 2 bases from V and 6 bases from J, leaving 10 bases between. The CDR3 loop is CASSQGRPAEAFF. The DNA for the CDR3 is TGCGCCAGCAGTCAAGGGAGACCCGCTGAAGCTTTCTTT.